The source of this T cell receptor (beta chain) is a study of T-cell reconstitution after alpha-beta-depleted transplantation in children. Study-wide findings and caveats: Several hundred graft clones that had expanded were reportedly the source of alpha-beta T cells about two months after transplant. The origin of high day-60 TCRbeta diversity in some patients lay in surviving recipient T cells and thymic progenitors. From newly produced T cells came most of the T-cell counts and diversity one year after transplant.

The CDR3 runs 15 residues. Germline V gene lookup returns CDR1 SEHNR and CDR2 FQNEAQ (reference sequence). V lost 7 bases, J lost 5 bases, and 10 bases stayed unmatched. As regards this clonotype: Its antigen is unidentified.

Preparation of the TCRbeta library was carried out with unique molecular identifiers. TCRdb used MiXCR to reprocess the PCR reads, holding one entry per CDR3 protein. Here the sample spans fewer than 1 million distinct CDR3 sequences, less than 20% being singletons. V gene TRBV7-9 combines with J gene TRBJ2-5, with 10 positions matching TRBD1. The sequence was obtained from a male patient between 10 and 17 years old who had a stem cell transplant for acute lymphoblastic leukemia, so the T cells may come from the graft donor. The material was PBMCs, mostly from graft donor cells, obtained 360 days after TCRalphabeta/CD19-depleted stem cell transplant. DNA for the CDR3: TGTGCCAGCAACCTACCGGGACAGGGGTGGGAGACCCAGTACTTC. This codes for CASNLPGQGWETQYF.